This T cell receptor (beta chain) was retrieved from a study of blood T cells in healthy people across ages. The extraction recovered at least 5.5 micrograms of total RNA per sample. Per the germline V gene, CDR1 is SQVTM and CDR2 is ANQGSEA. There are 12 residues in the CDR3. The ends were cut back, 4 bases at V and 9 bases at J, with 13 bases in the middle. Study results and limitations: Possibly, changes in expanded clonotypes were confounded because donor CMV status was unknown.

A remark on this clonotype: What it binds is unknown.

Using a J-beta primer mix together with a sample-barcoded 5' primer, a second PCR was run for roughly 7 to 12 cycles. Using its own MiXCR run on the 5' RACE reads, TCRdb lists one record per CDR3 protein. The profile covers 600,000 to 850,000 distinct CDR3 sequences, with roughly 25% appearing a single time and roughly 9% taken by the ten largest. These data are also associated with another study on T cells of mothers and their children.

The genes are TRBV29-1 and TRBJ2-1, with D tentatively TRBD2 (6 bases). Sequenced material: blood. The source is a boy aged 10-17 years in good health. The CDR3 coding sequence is TGCAGCGTTGTTTTGCTAGCGCGTGAGCAGTTCTTC. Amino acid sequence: CSVVLLAREQFF.